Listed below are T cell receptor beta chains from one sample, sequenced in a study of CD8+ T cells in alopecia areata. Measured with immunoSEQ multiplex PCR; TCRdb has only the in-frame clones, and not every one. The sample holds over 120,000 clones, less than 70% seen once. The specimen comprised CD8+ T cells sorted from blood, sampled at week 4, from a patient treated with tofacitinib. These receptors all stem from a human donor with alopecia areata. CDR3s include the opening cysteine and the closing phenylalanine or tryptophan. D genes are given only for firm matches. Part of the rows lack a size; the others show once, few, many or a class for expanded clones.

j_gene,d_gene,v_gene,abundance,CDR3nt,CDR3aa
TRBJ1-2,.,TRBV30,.,TGTGCCTGGAGACCGGGACACTATGGCTACACCTTC,CAWRPGHYGYTF
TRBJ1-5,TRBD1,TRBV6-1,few,TGTGCCAGCAGTGCCACCGGGACAGGAAATCAGCCCCAGCATTTT,CASSATGTGNQPQHF
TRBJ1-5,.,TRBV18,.,TGTGCCAGCTCACCATCCTTCGGGCAGCCCCAGCATTTT,CASSPSFGQPQHF
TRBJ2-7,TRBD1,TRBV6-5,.,TGTGCCAGCAGTTACTCTCCCGGGACAGGGGGCTACGAGCAGTACTTC,CASSYSPGTGGYEQYF
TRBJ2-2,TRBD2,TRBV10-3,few,TGTGCCATCAGTGAGTCACCGGGGGGAACCACCGGGGAGCTGTTTTTT,CAISESPGGTTGELFF
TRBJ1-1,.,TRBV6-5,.,TGTGCCAGCAGTTACCGCGAGGGGACTGAAGCTTTCTTT,CASSYREGTEAFF
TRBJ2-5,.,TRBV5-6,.,TGTGCCAGCAGCGGCGGGGATTACCAAGAGACCCAGTACTTC,CASSGGDYQETQYF
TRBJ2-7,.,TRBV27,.,TGTGCCAGCAGTTTATCCTACGAGCAGTACTTC,CASSLSYEQYF
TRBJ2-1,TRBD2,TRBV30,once,TGTGCCTGGGCGCCCGGAGCGGGGGTGAATGAGCAGTTCTTC,CAWAPGAGVNEQFF
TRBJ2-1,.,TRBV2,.,TGTGCCAGCATTTACGTGAGGAATGAGCAGTTCTTC,CASIYVRNEQFF
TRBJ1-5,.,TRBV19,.,TGTGCCAGTAGTATAGTCCCGGGGAGCAATCAGCCCCAGCATTTT,CASSIVPGSNQPQHF
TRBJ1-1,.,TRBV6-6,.,TGTGCCAGTAGTACAGATCTGAACACTGAAGCTTTCTTT,CASSTDLNTEAFF
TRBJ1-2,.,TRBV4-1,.,TGCGCCAGCAGCCAAGAGGCAGGACACTATGGCTACACCTTC,CASSQEAGHYGYTF
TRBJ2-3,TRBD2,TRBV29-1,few,TGCAGCGTTTGGGAACCTAGCGGGGGATGGGGCACAGATACGCAGTATTTT,CSVWEPSGGWGTDTQYF
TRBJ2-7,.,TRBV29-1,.,TGCAGCGTCGAGGAGAATTACGAGCAGTACTTC,CSVEENYEQYF
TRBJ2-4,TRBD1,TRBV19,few,TGTGCCAGTAGTAGAACAGGGGTGGCGGTTCCCAAAAACATTCAGTACTTC,CASSRTGVAVPKNIQYF
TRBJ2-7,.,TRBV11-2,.,TGTGCCAGCAGCATCACGATCTACGAGCAGTACTTC,CASSITIYEQYF
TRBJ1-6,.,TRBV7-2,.,TGTGCCAGCAGCTACCTAATTAATTCACCCCTCCACTTT,CASSYLINSPLHF
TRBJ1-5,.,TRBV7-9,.,TGTGCCAGCAGCCGAGGTGGCAATCAGCCCCAGCATTTT,CASSRGGNQPQHF
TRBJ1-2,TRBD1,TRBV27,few,TGTGCCAGCAGTTTATCGTCCGGGACAGGGTCGAGAGGCTACACCTTC,CASSLSSGTGSRGYTF
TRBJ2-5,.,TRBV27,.,TGTGCCAGCAGTTTAAACGGGGAGACCCAGTACTTC,CASSLNGETQYF
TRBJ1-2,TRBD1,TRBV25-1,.,TGTGCCACCGGACAGGGCAACTATGGCTACACCTTC,CATGQGNYGYTF
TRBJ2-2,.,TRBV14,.,TGTGCCAGCAGCCAAGGGTTCGGGGAGCTGTTTTTT,CASSQGFGELFF
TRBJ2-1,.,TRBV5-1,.,TGCGCCAGCAGCCCAGACAGCCGAGTAAAGCAGTTCTTC,CASSPDSRVKQFF
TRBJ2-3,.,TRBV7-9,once,TGTGCCAGCAGCTCAACCACGACTAGTATCACAGATACGCAGTATTTT,CASSSTTTSITDTQYF
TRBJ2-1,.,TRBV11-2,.,TGTGCCAGCAGCCCCGGGACGCTAAATGAGCAGTTCTTC,CASSPGTLNEQFF
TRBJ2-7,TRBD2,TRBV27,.,TGTGCCAGCAGCATCGGACTAGCGGGTGTCTACGAGCAGTACTTC,CASSIGLAGVYEQYF
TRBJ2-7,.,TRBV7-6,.,TGTGCCAGCAGCTTAGCACTTTCCGCAGGGTACGAGCAGTACTTC,CASSLALSAGYEQYF
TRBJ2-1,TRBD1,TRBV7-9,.,TGTGCCAGCAGTCGGGAGGCGGGACAGGGGACAAATGAGCAGTTCTTC,CASSREAGQGTNEQFF
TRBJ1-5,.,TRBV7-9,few,TGTGCCAGCAGCTTAGGGCAGGCAGGGAATCAGCCCCAGCATTTT,CASSLGQAGNQPQHF
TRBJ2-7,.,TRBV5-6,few,TGTGCCAGCAGCCCCGGAGGGGCCTACGAGCAGTACTTC,CASSPGGAYEQYF
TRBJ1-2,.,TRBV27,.,TGTGCCAGCAGTTTAGCTGGGAACAGCTATGGCTACACCTTC,CASSLAGNSYGYTF
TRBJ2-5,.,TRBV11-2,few,TGTGCCAGCAGCTTAGAAAGTCCGGAGACCCAGTACTTC,CASSLESPETQYF
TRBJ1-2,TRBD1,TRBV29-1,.,TGCAGCGTCCTTACCGACGGGACAGGAATACTCTATGGCTACACCTTC,CSVLTDGTGILYGYTF
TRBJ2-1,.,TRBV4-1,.,TGCGCCAGCAGCCAAGATACGGCCTACAATGAGCAGTTCTTC,CASSQDTAYNEQFF